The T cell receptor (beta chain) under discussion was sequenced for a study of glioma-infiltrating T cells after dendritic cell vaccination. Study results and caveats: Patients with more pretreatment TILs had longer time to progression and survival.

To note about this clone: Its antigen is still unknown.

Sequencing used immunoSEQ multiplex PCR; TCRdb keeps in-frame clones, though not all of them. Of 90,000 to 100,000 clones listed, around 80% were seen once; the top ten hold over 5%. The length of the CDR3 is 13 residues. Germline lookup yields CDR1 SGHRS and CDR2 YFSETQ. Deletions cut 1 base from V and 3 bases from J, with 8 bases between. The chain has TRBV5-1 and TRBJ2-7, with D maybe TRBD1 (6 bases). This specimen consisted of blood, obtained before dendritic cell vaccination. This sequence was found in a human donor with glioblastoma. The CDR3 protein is CASSLQQGYEQYF. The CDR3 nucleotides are TGCGCCAGCAGCTTGCAACAGGGCTACGAGCAGTACTTC.